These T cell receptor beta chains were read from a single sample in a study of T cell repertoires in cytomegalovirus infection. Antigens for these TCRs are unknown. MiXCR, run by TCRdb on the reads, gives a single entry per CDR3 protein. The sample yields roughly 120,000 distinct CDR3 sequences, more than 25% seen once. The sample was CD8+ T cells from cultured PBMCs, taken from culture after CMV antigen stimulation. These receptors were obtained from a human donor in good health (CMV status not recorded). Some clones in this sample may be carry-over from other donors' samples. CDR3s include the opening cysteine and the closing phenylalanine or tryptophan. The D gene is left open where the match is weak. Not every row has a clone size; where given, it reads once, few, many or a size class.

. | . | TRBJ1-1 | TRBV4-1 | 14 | TGCGCCAGCAGCCAAGATGTCAGGGACACTGAAGCTTTCTTT | CASSQDVRDTEAFF
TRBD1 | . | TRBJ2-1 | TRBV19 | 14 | TGTGCCAGTAGTCCCGGGACAGGGGACAATGAGCAGTTCTTC | CASSPGTGDNEQFF
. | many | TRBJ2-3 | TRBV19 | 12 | TGTGCCAGTACGACGGGCACAGATACGCAGTATTTT | CASTTGTDTQYF
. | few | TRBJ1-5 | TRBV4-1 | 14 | TGCGCCAGCAGCCAGGACCGAGCCAATCAGCCCCAGCATTTT | CASSQDRANQPQHF
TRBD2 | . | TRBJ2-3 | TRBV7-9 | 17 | TGTGCCAGCAGCCCCCGAACTAGCGGGGGAGCTAGCGATACGCAGTATTTT | CASSPRTSGGASDTQYF
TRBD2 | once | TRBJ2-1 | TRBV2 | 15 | TGTGCCAGCAGTTTAGCGGGGGGCAAATACAATGAGCAGTTCTTC | CASSLAGGKYNEQFF
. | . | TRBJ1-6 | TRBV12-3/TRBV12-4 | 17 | TGTGCCAGCAGCCTCAGGACATCTCTCCAATTTAATTCACCCCTCCACTTT | CASSLRTSLQFNSPLHF
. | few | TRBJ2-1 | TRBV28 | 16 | TGTGCCAGCAGTTTATCGCATCCGACCCGGTACAATGAGCAGTTCTTC | CASSLSHPTRYNEQFF
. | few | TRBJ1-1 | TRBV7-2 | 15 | TGTGCCAGCAGCCCGGGAGTGACACCGAACACTGAAGCTTTCTTT | CASSPGVTPNTEAFF
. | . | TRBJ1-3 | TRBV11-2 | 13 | TGTGCCAGCAGCTTGAGTCGCGGAAACACCATATATTTT | CASSLSRGNTIYF
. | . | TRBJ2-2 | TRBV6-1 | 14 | TGTGCCAGCAGTGAACCGGGCCCTTCCGGGGAGCTGTTTTTT | CASSEPGPSGELFF
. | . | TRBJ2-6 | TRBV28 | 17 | TGTGCCAGCAACCCGGGCCCCTATAGCTCTGGGGCCAACGTCCTGACTTTC | CASNPGPYSSGANVLTF
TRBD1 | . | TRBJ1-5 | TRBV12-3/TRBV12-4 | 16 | TGTGCCAGCAGTTTAGCGATGGGGACAGGGGTCCAGCCCCAGCATTTT | CASSLAMGTGVQPQHF
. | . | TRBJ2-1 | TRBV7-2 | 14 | TGTGCCAGCAGCTTATTACAGGCCGACAATGAGCAGTTCTTC | CASSLLQADNEQFF
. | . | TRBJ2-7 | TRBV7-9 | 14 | TGTGCCAGCAGCCCTATTACGCCTGGGGACGAGCAGTACTTC | CASSPITPGDEQYF
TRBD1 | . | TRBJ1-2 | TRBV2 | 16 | TGTGCCAGCAGTGTTGGGACAGGGGGCAACGGCTATGGCTACACCTTC | CASSVGTGGNGYGYTF
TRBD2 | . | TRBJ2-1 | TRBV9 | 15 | TGTGCCAGCAGCGTAACTAGCGGGGGCTACAATGAGCAGTTCTTC | CASSVTSGGYNEQFF
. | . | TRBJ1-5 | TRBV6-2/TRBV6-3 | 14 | TGTGCCAGCAGTTCGGGGGGTTTCAATCAGCCCCAGCATTTT | CASSSGGFNQPQHF
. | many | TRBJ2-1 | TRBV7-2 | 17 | TGTGCCAGCAGCTTATGGCACCAGCGCCCCGGGTCCAATGAGCAGTTCTTC | CASSLWHQRPGSNEQFF
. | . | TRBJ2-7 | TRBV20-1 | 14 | TGCAGTGCTGAGGACAGTGAAAACTCCTACGAGCAGTACTTC | CSAEDSENSYEQYF
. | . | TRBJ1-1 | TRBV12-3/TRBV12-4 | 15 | TGTGCCAGCAGTCCTAGACAGAGAAGGAACACTGAAGCTTTCTTT | CASSPRQRRNTEAFF
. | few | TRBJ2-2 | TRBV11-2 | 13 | TGTGCCAGCAGTCTCGGGTTCACCGGGGAGCTGTTTTTT | CASSLGFTGELFF
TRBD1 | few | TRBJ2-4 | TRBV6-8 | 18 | TGTGCCAGCAGTTACGCGTCCCCGGGACAGGGGAGGAAAAACATTCAGTACTTC | CASSYASPGQGRKNIQYF
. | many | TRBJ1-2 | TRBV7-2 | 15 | TGTGCCAGCAGTTCAAGGACAGAAAGAAACTATGGCTACACCTTC | CASSSRTERNYGYTF
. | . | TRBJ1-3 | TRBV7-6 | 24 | TGTGCCAGCAGCTTAGTCGCAAGCGATTATTCCCGGGGGACTCAGCCACTCTCTGGAAACACCATATATTTT | CASSLVASDYSRGTQPLSGNTIYF
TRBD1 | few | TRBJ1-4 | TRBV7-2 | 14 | TGTGCCAGCAGCCCACCGGGACAGGGGGAAAAACTGTTTTTT | CASSPPGQGEKLFF
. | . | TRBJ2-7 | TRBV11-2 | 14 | TGTGCCAGCAGCCTTGGGACCCACCTCTACGAGCAGTACTTC | CASSLGTHLYEQYF